One TCR beta chain is described in this entry. The antigen remains unidentified. PCR primers comprised 60 Vbeta and 13 Jbeta primers. Authors' data handling: Among the unique TCR beta chains that a later analysis counted, about 86 million in all, 9.5 million to 11 million were shared. The assay was immunoSEQ multiplex PCR, and TCRdb's table has in-frame clones only and misses some. Clonal size and the V and J genes are those of that table, whereas D and trimming came from the DNA. In the table there are 70,000 to 95,000 clones, 65% to 80% of which are singletons. This CDR3 is 12 amino acids long. V was trimmed by 7 bases and J by 3 bases, leaving 12 bases between them. CDR1 SQVTM and CDR2 ANQGSEA come from the germline V gene. This sample was included in a study of cytomegalovirus exposure and HLA in healthy donors. Study-wide results and caveats: Available immune exposure information was restricted to CMV serostatus only.

The receptor was isolated from a man aged 30 to 39 in good health and CMV-seropositive. This rearrangement joins TRBV29-1 to TRBJ1-2; D is perhaps TRBD1 (5 bases). The sequenced sample was PBMCs. The CDR3 reads CSAMGGDYGYTF. CDR3 bases: TGCAGCGCCATGGGGGGAGACTATGGCTACACCTTC.